What follows are 27 T cell receptor beta chains derived from one specimen sequenced in a study of cytomegalovirus exposure and HLA in healthy donors. 13 Jbeta primers and 60 Vbeta primers were used for the PCR. This table comes from immunoSEQ multiplex PCR, and its TCRdb copy is limited to in-frame clones, with some not included. Of about 160,000 clones in the sample, around 80% were seen once. Sequencing input: PBMCs. The receptor source for this set is a man between 50 and 59 years old in good health and CMV-seropositive.

V usage is TRBV5-1 and J usage is TRBJ2-1, with 9 bases that match TRBD2. The CDR3 totals 17 residues. V trimming: 1 base; J trimming: 4 bases; junction bases outside the gene matches: 9. Germline CDR1 SGHRS, CDR2 YFSETQ. CDR3 DNA: TGCGCCAGCAGCTTGAATGGGGCGGGAGGGCCATACAATGAGCAGTTCTTC. Translation: CASSLNGAGGPYNEQFF.

V and J are TRBV5-4 and TRBJ2-7, with D perhaps TRBD1 (6 bases). Trimming removed 4 bases from V and 3 bases from J, with 14 bases in between. The CDR3 extends over 14 amino acids. Per the germline V gene, CDR1 is SGHNT and CDR2 is YYREEE (reference sequence). This CDR3 is CASSLPQGNYEQYF. Written as DNA, the CDR3 is TGTGCCAGCAGCCTCCCACAGGGAAACTACGAGCAGTACTTC.

The chain is built from TRBV12-5 and TRBJ1-1, with 12 bases matching TRBD1. Losses at the gene ends were 1 base for V and 1 base for J; bases not matched to a gene: 7. CDR3 length: 18 residues. Germline V gene sequence: CDR1 LGHNT, CDR2 FRNRAP. The CDR3 sequence is CASGLASGTGGANTEAFF. The DNA of the CDR3 is TGTGCTAGTGGTTTGGCCTCCGGGACAGGGGGCGCGAACACTGAAGCTTTCTTT.

This clone was counted only a few times. The CDR3 nucleotides read TGTGCCAGCAGCTTAGGGGGGGCAGGGGGCTATGGCTACACCTTC. Its translation: CASSLGGAGGYGYTF. J is TRBJ1-2 and V is TRBV11-2, with TRBD1 identical over 7 bases. The CDR3 covers 15 residues. CDR1 is SGHAT, CDR2 FQNNGV, per germline. V gave up 1 base and J gave up 4 bases; unmatched junction bases: 6.

This rearrangement joins TRBV6-5 to TRBJ2-1, with 11 bases aligning to TRBD2. The CDR3 extends over 15 amino acids. Germline V gene data show CDR1 as MNHEY and CDR2 as SVGAGI. Losses at the gene ends were 6 bases for V and 9 bases for J; bases not matched to a gene: 10. The CDR3 DNA is TGTGCCAGCAGACCCACGGGACTAGCGGTACTTGAGCAGTTCTTC. Translation gives CASRPTGLAVLEQFF.

V usage is TRBV7-2 and J usage is TRBJ2-7; 7 bases are shared with TRBD2. Germline V gene data show CDR1 as SGHTA and CDR2 as FQGNSA. Trimming at V came to 5 bases and at J to 5 bases, leaving 9 bases not matched to a gene. The CDR3 sequence is 14 residues long. The CDR3 DNA sequence: TGTGCCAGCAGCACCCGACTAGCTTCGCACGAGCAGTACTTC. Translating it yields CASSTRLASHEQYF.

This clone was counted between two and nine times. The chain has TRBV27 and TRBJ2-3, with D unresolved. This CDR3 contains 15 residues. V lost 5 bases, J lost 1 base, and 13 bases lay in between. Looked up from germline, CDR1 is MNHEY and CDR2 is SMNVEV (reference sequence). CDR3 in amino acids: CASSLFGGGTDTQYF. The CDR3 DNA reads TGTGCCAGCAGTCTTTTTGGCGGAGGCACAGATACGCAGTATTTT.

The CDR3 DNA follows: TGTGCCAGCAGACCCCCTCAGGGGTCCCACACTGAAGCTTTCTTT. This encodes CASRPPQGSHTEAFF. The chain carries TRBV6-1 and TRBJ1-1; maybe TRBD1 (6 bases). This CDR3 contains 15 residues. The germline V gene encodes CDR1 MNHNS and CDR2 SASEGT. Trimming left V 6 bases short and J 3 bases short, with 17 bases between.

The chain joins TRBV10-3 to TRBJ2-5; TRBD1 matches 7 bases. The J call may be mistaken, given a closer DNA end match to TRBJ2-7. The CDR3 has 18 amino acids. Germline values: CDR1 ENHRY, CDR2 SYGVKD. The CDR3 spells CAISGANLGQRSSYEQYF. DNA of the CDR3: TGTGCCATCAGCGGTGCCAACTTGGGACAGAGGAGCTCCTACGAGCAGTACTTC.

The chain joins TRBV6-5 to TRBJ2-1; 7 bases line up with TRBD2. Germline loops: CDR1 MNHEY, CDR2 SVGAGI. The length of the CDR3 is 14 residues. V lost 4 bases to trimming and J lost 8 bases; unmatched junction nucleotides: 8. CDR3 nucleotide sequence: TGTGCCAGCAGTTCTCCGGGACTAACCGATGAGCAGTTCTTC. It codes for CASSSPGLTDEQFF.

In nucleotides, the CDR3 is TGTGCCAGCAGCTTGGGGCCACAGGGGAATGGAAACACCATATATTTT. Encoded protein: CASSLGPQGNGNTIYF. The chain recombines TRBV5-6 with TRBJ1-3; 7 bases agree with TRBD1. Germline CDR1 is SGHDT and CDR2 is YYEEEE. The ends lost 0 bases at V and 3 bases at J; junction bases unmatched: 6. CDR3 length equals 16 residues.

V gene TRBV4-1 combines with J gene TRBJ1-2; tentative D call: TRBD1 (5 bases). The CDR3 covers 13 residues. V lost 5 bases and J 3 bases, leaving 10 bases between the germline ends. Germline V lookup: CDR1 MGHRA, CDR2 YSYEKL. As DNA, the CDR3 is TGCGCCAGCAGCGGGGGAGGGTACTATGGCTACACCTTC. Protein product: CASSGGGYYGYTF.

The V call is TRBV2, the J call TRBJ2-7; tentative D call: TRBD1 (6 bases). Between the trimmed V and J ends, which lost 6 bases and 3 bases, there was a span of 15 bases. Germline V lookup: CDR1 SNHLY, CDR2 FYNNEI. The CDR3 totals 14 residues. The CDR3 region is CASRARQANYEQYF. In DNA, the CDR3 is TGTGCCAGCAGGGCCCGACAGGCGAACTACGAGCAGTACTTC.

The gene calls are TRBV11-2 and TRBJ2-3, with 9 bases matching TRBD2. The CDR3 is made up of 15 amino acids. CDR1 is SGHAT and CDR2 is FQNNGV in the germline V gene. V lost 9 bases to trimming and J lost 4 bases; unmatched junction nucleotides: 11. Here the CDR3 reads CASALSGGPADTQYF. The CDR3 DNA follows: TGTGCCAGTGCTCTAAGCGGGGGGCCCGCAGATACGCAGTATTTT.

The V call is TRBV27, the J call TRBJ1-1; a possible D gene is TRBD1 (5 bases). This CDR3 has 13 amino acids. From germline, CDR1 is MNHEY and CDR2 SMNVEV (reference sequence). V dropped 6 bases and J dropped 1 base, with 9 bases sitting between them. The CDR3 coding sequence is TGTGCCAGCAGATTGACAGAGAACACTGAAGCTTTCTTT. Translating it yields CASRLTENTEAFF.

The chain is built from TRBV6-1 and TRBJ2-1; TRBD2 agrees at 11 bases. J was trimmed by 2 bases and V by 4 bases; bases with no gene match: 4. This CDR3 has 16 residues. CDR1 and CDR2 from the germline V gene are MNHNS and SASEGT. CDR3 nucleotide sequence: TGTGCCAGCAGTGCCCGACTAGCGGGAACCTACAATGAGCAGTTCTTC. Translated: CASSARLAGTYNEQFF.

The gene calls are TRBV11-2 and TRBJ2-7; possible D gene TRBD1, 6 bases. CDR1 and CDR2 (germline): SGHAT, FQNNGV. The CDR3 is 14 amino acids. The ends were cut back, 0 bases at V and 7 bases at J, with 13 bases in the middle. The CDR3 DNA reads as TGTGCCAGCAGCTTAGACAGGGGAGTGGGGGAGCAGTACGTC. This codes for CASSLDRGVGEQYV.

This clone showed up just a few times. The rearrangement links TRBV2 to TRBJ2-1; D might be TRBD2 (6 bases). This CDR3 is 16 amino acids long. Looked up from germline, CDR1 is SNHLY and CDR2 is FYNNEI. V dropped 3 bases and J dropped 9 bases, with 21 bases sitting between them. The CDR3 DNA reads as TGTGCCAGCAGTGACTATCCGGGACTGAGTATCACTGAGCAGTTCTTC. Translating it yields CASSDYPGLSITEQFF.

This clone was detected only a few times. The rearrangement links TRBV19 to TRBJ1-1; 11 bases fit TRBD1. The CDR3 is 14 amino acids. After removal of 5 bases from V and 4 bases from J, the junction contained 3 bases not matched to a gene. The germline V gene has CDR1 LNHDA and CDR2 SQIVND (reference sequence). CDR3 coding DNA: TGTGCCAGTAGTGGACAGGGGGCTGTCACTGAAGCTTTCTTT. Its protein product is CASSGQGAVTEAFF.

This rearrangement joins TRBV5-1 to TRBJ2-5; 10 bases match TRBD1. Germline assignment: CDR1 SGHRS and CDR2 YFSETQ. CDR3 length: 13 residues. Trimming at V came to 0 bases and at J to 7 bases, leaving 0 bases not matched to a gene. CDR3 sequence (DNA): TGCGCCAGCAGCTTGGGGACAGGGGGGACCCAGTACTTC. Its protein product is CASSLGTGGTQYF.

J is TRBJ2-7 and V is TRBV14, with a possible D match to TRBD2 (5 bases). The CDR3 totals 13 residues. Trimming cost V 8 bases and J 6 bases, with 17 bases left between them. CDR1 SGHDN and CDR2 FVKESK come from the germline V gene. The chain's CDR3 is CASSRAPRGEQYF. CDR3 sequence (DNA): TGTGCCAGCTCACGAGCTCCTCGGGGCGAGCAGTACTTC.

The rearrangement uses TRBV29-1 and TRBJ2-1, with a possible D match to TRBD1 (5 bases). The CDR3 totals 13 residues. Trimming cost V 4 bases and J 5 bases, with 12 bases left between them. Germline CDR1 and CDR2: SQVTM and ANQGSEA. CDR3 sequence reads: CSVAQAVNNEQFF. CDR3 DNA: TGCAGCGTTGCACAGGCAGTCAACAATGAGCAGTTCTTC.

The chain carries TRBV11-3 and TRBJ1-1, with 7 positions matching TRBD1. After removal of 5 bases from V and 0 bases from J, the junction contained 6 bases not matched to a gene. The CDR3 has 15 amino acids. CDR1 is SGHNT, CDR2 YENEEA, per germline. The CDR3 sequence is CASSPPTGLNTEAFF. In nucleotides, the CDR3 is TGTGCCAGCAGCCCCCCGACAGGGTTGAACACTGAAGCTTTCTTT.

This clone occurred once. The J gene is TRBJ1-1, the V gene TRBV25-1, with TRBD1 matching over 11 bases. Germline values: CDR1 MGHDK, CDR2 SYGVNS. This CDR3 is 17 amino acids long. With V trimmed by 0 bases and J by 6 bases, 9 bases remained unmatched. CDR3 bases: TGTGCCAGCAGTGAATATGGGTGGGGACAGGGGGACCCTGAAGCTTTCTTT. It codes for CASSEYGWGQGDPEAFF.

CDR3 sequence reads: CASSGGVAKNIQYF. The CDR3 region has the DNA TGCGCCAGCAGCGGGGGGGTGGCCAAAAACATTCAGTACTTC. This chain joins TRBV5-1 and TRBJ2-4; 7 bases line up with TRBD2. The V segment lost 4 bases and the J segment 1 base; nucleotides outside the gene matches: 2. CDR3 length: 14 amino acids. Looked up from germline, CDR1 is SGHRS and CDR2 is YFSETQ.

This clone was detected only once. V and J are TRBV12-5 and TRBJ2-3; D possibly corresponds to TRBD2 (5 bases). The CDR3 extends over 16 amino acids. Germline values: CDR1 LGHNT, CDR2 FRNRAP. V lost 0 bases and J 2 bases, leaving 12 bases between the germline ends. The CDR3 is CASGLVLGSFTDTQYF. CDR3 nucleotides: TGTGCTAGTGGTTTGGTACTAGGCAGCTTCACAGATACGCAGTATTTT.

The chain combines TRBV11-2 with TRBJ2-7, with D maybe TRBD2 (5 bases). This CDR3 is built from 14 residues. V gave up 1 base and J gave up 2 bases, with 9 bases separating them. In germline, CDR1 is SGHAT, CDR2 FQNNGV. CDR3: CASSLGERTYEQYF. The CDR3 DNA follows: TGTGCCAGCAGCTTAGGAGAGCGGACCTACGAGCAGTACTTC.